The clone carrying this T cell receptor (beta chain) was seen ten or more times. The antigen is undetermined. This sample is part of a study of tumor and adjacent non-tumor tissue in lung cancer. Looking at the study overall: Each sample yielded approximately 4 million productive TCRbeta reads on average. Broader study findings: In normal lung, the top 100 clones were significantly more dominant than in tumor.

Germline values: CDR1 DFQATT, CDR2 SNEGSKA (reference sequence). This CDR3 is 13 amino acids long. V was trimmed by 6 bases and J by 7 bases, leaving 18 bases between them. No cell sorting was done before RNA was extracted from the tissue. Chemotherapy-naive patients with new lung cancer underwent thoracic surgery in China, August–late 2014. The library came from three nested PCR rounds adapted from ARM-PCR protocols. MiXCR was run by TCRdb on the multiplex PCR reads, yielding one entry per CDR3 protein. The table lists 100,000 to 150,000 distinct CDR3 sequences, roughly 64% of them singletons. This TCR was sampled from a man younger than 40 with non-small cell lung cancer. The J gene is TRBJ1-1, the V gene TRBV20-1; a weak D match, TRBD1 (5 bases). The sample comprised lung tumor tissue. The CDR3 region is CSARGSRRGEAFF. The CDR3 DNA reads TGCAGTGCCCGCGGGTCCAGGAGGGGTGAAGCTTTCTTT.